The 5 T cell receptor beta chains listed next were all sequenced from one sample in a study of blood T cell repertoires in COVID-19. TCRdb keeps only in-frame clones here, not all; method: immunoSEQ multiplex PCR. The table records 320,000 or so clones, 75% to 90% of them present only once. Sequenced: PBMCs or T cells enriched from blood (not recorded which). The source is a man in his 60s who had recovered from COVID-19.

The V call is TRBV20-1, the J call TRBJ2-5, with D possibly being TRBD2 (6 bases). The CDR3 contains 14 residues. V gave up 3 bases and J gave up 2 bases, with 13 bases separating them. Germline V CDR1 and CDR2: DFQATT, SNEGSKA (reference sequence). CDR3 bases: TGCAGTGCTAGTCTGGGAGGAGGGCAAGAGACCCAGTACTTC. Protein sequence: CSASLGGGQETQYF.

This CDR3 reads CSAARGQFNTGELFF. DNA for the CDR3: TGCAGCGCTGCCCGGGGACAGTTCAACACCGGGGAGCTGTTTTTT. The rearrangement uses TRBV29-1 and TRBJ2-2, with 7 bases identical to TRBD1. This CDR3 is 15 amino acids long. The trim removed 7 bases at V and 2 bases at J, leaving 10 bases unmatched. Per the germline V gene, CDR1 is SQVTM and CDR2 is ANQGSEA.

The rearrangement links TRBV18 to TRBJ1-2; 7 nucleotides line up with TRBD1. CDR3 length: 14 amino acids. With V trimmed by 2 bases and J by 2 bases, 2 bases remained unmatched. CDR1 and CDR2 from the germline V gene are KGHSH and LQKENI. The CDR3 loop is CASSPIQGNYGYTF. CDR3 sequence (DNA): TGTGCCAGCTCACCAATACAGGGGAACTATGGCTACACCTTC.

This chain links TRBV5-1 with TRBJ2-7; the match to TRBD2 covers 11 bases. J was trimmed by 2 bases and V by 2 bases; bases with no gene match: 3. CDR3 length: 15 residues. The V gene's germline CDR1 is SGHRS and CDR2 YFSETQ. CDR3 sequence reads: CASSLGTSGAYEQYF. Here the CDR3 DNA reads TGCGCCAGCAGCTTAGGGACTAGCGGAGCCTACGAGCAGTACTTC.

The gene calls are TRBV19 and TRBJ2-5; 8 bases are shared with TRBD1. Germline trimming cut 6 bases from V and 2 bases from J; bases unmatched to any gene: 8. This CDR3 comprises 15 residues. Germline assignment: CDR1 LNHDA and CDR2 SQIVND (reference sequence). The CDR3 protein is CASSKGDRQQETQYF. Written as DNA, the CDR3 is TGTGCCAGTAGCAAGGGGGACAGGCAACAAGAGACCCAGTACTTC.